This TCR beta chain was captured in a study of control samples from healthy donors and cancer patients. Assay: immunoSEQ multiplex PCR; the TCRdb copy retains only in-frame clones and omits some. The top ten hold 2% to 2.5% of the sample, which has over 150,000 clones, about 90% seen once. The CDR3 is 12 residues long. Trimming pared 2 bases from V and 6 bases from J, leaving 6 bases between. The chain employs TRBV12-3 or TRBV12-4 and TRBJ2-3; no clear D. Input material: blood. The TCR originated in a middle-aged woman in good health. CDR3 bases: TGTGCCAGCAGTTTATTGAGGGATACGCAGTATTTT. It codes for CASSLLRDTQYF.